This T cell receptor beta chain was captured in a study of vaccination and CD4 T cells after COVID-19. At the level of the study: The convalescents included six males and four females, and among them two were Hispanic while seven were Caucasian. It was a median around 93 days after diagnosis, with a range of 35 to 161, that post-COVID samples were drawn.

Time point indicated: late sampling 161 to 241 days after vaccination in a few convalescent patients. Study-wide findings and caveats: There was no significant change from approximately 23 to 38 median reactive clonotypes. Vaccine-specific clones numbering 304 of 307 showed spike mono-reactivity in convalescent patients.

TCRdb itself ran the PCR reads through MiXCR, one entry per CDR3 protein. The sample records about 28,000 distinct CDR3 sequences, roughly 45% being singletons. This CDR3 comprises 16 residues. Germline-derived CDR1 and CDR2 are SEHNR and FQNEAQ (reference sequence). V shed 5 bases and J shed 2 bases, with 13 bases lying between them. Worth noting for this clonotype: Its antigen is undetermined.

V gene TRBV7-9 combines with J gene TRBJ1-6; maybe TRBD1 (5 bases). The sample consisted of CD4+ T cells from blood, taken about 7 months after SARS-CoV-2 vaccination. The receptor was isolated from a human donor who had recovered from COVID-19. CDR3 loop: CASSDAQGPYNSPLHF. The CDR3 nucleotides are TGTGCCAGCAGCGACGCGCAGGGCCCCTATAATTCACCCCTCCACTTT. Drawing the rest from reference TRBV7-9 and TRBJ1-6, the complete variable domain is DTGVSQNPRHKITKRGQNVTFRCDPISEHNRLYWYRQTLGQGPEFLTYFQNEAQLEKSRLLSDRFSAERPKGSFSTLEIQRTEQGDSAMYLCASSDAQGPYNSPLHFGNGTRLTVT.